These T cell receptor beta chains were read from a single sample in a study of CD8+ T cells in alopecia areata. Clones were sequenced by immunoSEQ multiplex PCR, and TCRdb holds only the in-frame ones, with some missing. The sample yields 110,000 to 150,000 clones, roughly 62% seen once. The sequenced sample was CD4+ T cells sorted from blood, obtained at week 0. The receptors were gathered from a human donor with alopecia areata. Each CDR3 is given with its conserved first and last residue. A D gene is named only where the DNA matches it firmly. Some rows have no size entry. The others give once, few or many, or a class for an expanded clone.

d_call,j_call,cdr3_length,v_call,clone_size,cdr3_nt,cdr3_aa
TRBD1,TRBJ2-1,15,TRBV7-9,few,TGTGCCAGCAGCTTGCGGGACAGGGGGCTCTTAAAGCAGTTCTTC,CASSLRDRGLLKQFF
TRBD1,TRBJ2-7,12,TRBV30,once,TGTGCCTGGAGTGTACAGGGGTACGAGCAGTACTTC,CAWSVQGYEQYF
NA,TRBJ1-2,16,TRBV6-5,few,TGTGCCAGCAGTTACCCGACGGGCGGGGGTAGCTATGGCTACACCTTC,CASSYPTGGGSYGYTF
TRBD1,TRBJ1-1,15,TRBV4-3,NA,TGCGCCAGCAGCCAAGTGGGACAGCTGAACACTGAAGCTTTCTTT,CASSQVGQLNTEAFF
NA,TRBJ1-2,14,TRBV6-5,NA,TGTGCCAGCAGTTACTCGCTAAGTGCTTATGGCTACACCTTC,CASSYSLSAYGYTF
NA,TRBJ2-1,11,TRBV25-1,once,TGTGCCAGCAGTGAAGGAAGTGAGCAGTTCTTC,CASSEGSEQFF
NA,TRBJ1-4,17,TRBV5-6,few,TGTGCCAGCAGCTTGCAAGGGCAGGGTGAAACTAATGAAAAACTGTTTTTT,CASSLQGQGETNEKLFF
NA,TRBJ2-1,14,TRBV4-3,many,TGCGCCAGCAGCCAAGATCGTCAATGGAGTGAGCAGTTCTTC,CASSQDRQWSEQFF
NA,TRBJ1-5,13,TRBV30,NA,TGTGCCTGGAATCACTATAGCAATCAGCCCCAGCATTTT,CAWNHYSNQPQHF
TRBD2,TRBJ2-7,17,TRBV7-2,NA,TGTGCCAGCAGCTTTACTAGCGGGGGGGCAGGGGCCTACGAGCAGTACTTC,CASSFTSGGAGAYEQYF
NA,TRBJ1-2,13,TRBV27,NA,TGTGCCAGCAGTTTACGGGGGATCTATGGCTACACCTTC,CASSLRGIYGYTF
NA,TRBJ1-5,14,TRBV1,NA,TGCACCAGCAGCCAAGTCACCCCAGATCAGCCCCAGCATTTT,CTSSQVTPDQPQHF
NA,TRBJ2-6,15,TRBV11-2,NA,TGTGCCAGCAGGTCTGCCGCGACTGGGGCCAACGTCCTGACTTTC,CASRSAATGANVLTF
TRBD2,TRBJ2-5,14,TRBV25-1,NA,TGTGCCAGCAGTCAGACTAGCGGCAAAGAGACCCAGTACTTC,CASSQTSGKETQYF
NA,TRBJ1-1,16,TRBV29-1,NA,TGCAGCGTTGCCCAGCGGGGGTTCGCTATGAACACTGAAGCTTTCTTT,CSVAQRGFAMNTEAFF
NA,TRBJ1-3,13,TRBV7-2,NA,TGTGCCAGCAGTCCAACTTCTGGAAACACCATATATTTT,CASSPTSGNTIYF
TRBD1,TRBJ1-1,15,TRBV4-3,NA,TGCGCCAGCAGCCGTGCTGGGACAGTGAACACTGAAGCTTTCTTT,CASSRAGTVNTEAFF
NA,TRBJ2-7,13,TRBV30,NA,TGTGCCTGGAGTGACGGCAACCTAAGCGAGCAGTACTTC,CAWSDGNLSEQYF
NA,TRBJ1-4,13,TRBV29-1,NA,TGCAGCGTTGAATGGGGACCTAATGAAAAACTGTTTTTT,CSVEWGPNEKLFF
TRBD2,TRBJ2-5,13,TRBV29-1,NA,TGCAGCGTTGAACGGGGGGGCCATGAGACCCAGTACTTC,CSVERGGHETQYF
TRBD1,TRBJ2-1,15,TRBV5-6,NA,TGTGCCAGCAGCTTACTCCGGGACAGAATAAATGAGCAGTTCTTC,CASSLLRDRINEQFF
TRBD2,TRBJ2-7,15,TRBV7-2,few,TGTGCCAGCAGCCTGGAGCGGGGGCCACCCTACGAGCAGTACTTC,CASSLERGPPYEQYF
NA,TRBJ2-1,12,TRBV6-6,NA,TGTGCCAGCAGTCGACTGGACAATGAGCAGTTCTTC,CASSRLDNEQFF
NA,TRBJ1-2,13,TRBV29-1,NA,TGCAGCGTTGAGTCATTGGGGGGCTATGGCTACACCTTC,CSVESLGGYGYTF
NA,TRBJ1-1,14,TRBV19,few,TGTGCCAGTAGTATAACGAGCTCCAACACTGAAGCTTTCTTT,CASSITSSNTEAFF
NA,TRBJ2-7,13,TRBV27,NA,TGTGCCAGCCGGAGTTTGGGGTCGGGGGAGCAGTACTTC,CASRSLGSGEQYF
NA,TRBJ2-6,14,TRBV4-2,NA,TGTGCCAGCAGCCCTTTTTCTGGGGCCAACGTCCTGACTTTC,CASSPFSGANVLTF
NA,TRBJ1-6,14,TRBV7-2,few,TGTGCCAGCAGCTTAGAGGTATCCCGGTCACCCCTCCACTTT,CASSLEVSRSPLHF
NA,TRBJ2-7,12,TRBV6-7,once,TGTGCCAGCAGTTACCGACCTGACGAGCAGTACTTC,CASSYRPDEQYF
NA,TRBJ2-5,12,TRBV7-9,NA,TGTGCCAGCAGCTTAAACGGGGAGACCCAGTACTTC,CASSLNGETQYF
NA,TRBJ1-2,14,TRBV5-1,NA,TGCGCCAGCAGCGATGCGGGAGCAGGGAGGGGCTACACCTTC,CASSDAGAGRGYTF
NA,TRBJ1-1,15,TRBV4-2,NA,TGTGCCAGCAGCCAGGGACTACAGGGGAACACTGAAGCTTTCTTT,CASSQGLQGNTEAFF
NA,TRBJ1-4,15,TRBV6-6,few,TGTGCCAGCACCCCAGACCTGGATGGGGATGAAAAACTGTTTTTT,CASTPDLDGDEKLFF
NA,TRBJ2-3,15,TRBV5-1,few,TGCGCCAGCAGCTTGAATGGCGGAAGCACAGATACGCAGTATTTT,CASSLNGGSTDTQYF